The clone carrying this T cell receptor beta chain was seen a few times. CDR3 length: 14 amino acids. The germline gives CDR1 DFQATT, CDR2 SNEGSKA (reference sequence). Trimming shortened V by 4 bases and J by 3 bases, and 13 bases separated the two germline ends. The data belong to a study of identical twins' blood T cells. TCRdb reanalysed the 5' RACE reads using MiXCR and keeps one entry per CDR3 protein. The sample holds fewer than 450,000 distinct CDR3 sequences, around 30% seen once. The rearrangement links TRBV20-1 to TRBJ1-5, with TRBD1 as a possible D gene (5 bases). The specimen was PBMCs. The receptor was isolated from a woman between 18 and 55 years old in good health. The CDR3 sequence is CSATRQRYNQPQHF. The CDR3 nucleotides are TGCAGTGCTACCCGACAGAGATACAATCAGCCCCAGCATTTT.